A selection of T cell receptor beta chains follows, all from one sample in a study of cytomegalovirus exposure and HLA in healthy donors. TCRdb keeps only in-frame clones here, not all; method: immunoSEQ multiplex PCR. The data contain approximately 170,000 clones, around 80% of them seen just once; the ten biggest clones take up about 1.9%. Sequencing was carried out using PBMCs. The receptors were gathered from a human donor in good health. CDR3s include the opening cysteine and the closing phenylalanine or tryptophan. Fields, in order: V gene, J gene, clone size, D gene, CDR3 protein, CDR3 DNA. D genes are given only for firm matches. The size of a clone is reported for some rows only, either as once, few or many, or as a class for expanded clones.

V: TRBV6-5; J: TRBJ1-1; size: -; D: -; CDR3: CASSYRGSREAFF; DNA: TGTGCCAGCAGTTACCGGGGAAGTAGGGAAGCTTTCTTT
V: TRBV10-3; J: TRBJ1-1; size: -; D: TRBD1; CDR3: CASKQGVGTEAFF; DNA: TGTGCCAGTAAACAGGGGGTAGGAACTGAAGCTTTCTTT
V: TRBV29-1; J: TRBJ1-6; size: -; D: TRBD1; CDR3: CSVQEDRANSPLHF; DNA: TGCAGCGTCCAAGAGGACAGGGCCAATTCACCCCTCCACTTT
V: TRBV7-2; J: TRBJ2-1; size: -; D: -; CDR3: CASSGGRGQFF; DNA: TGTGCCAGCAGCGGAGGGCGTGGGCAGTTCTTC
V: TRBV5-1; J: TRBJ1-1; size: -; D: TRBD1; CDR3: CASSLTDLTGGFTEAFF; DNA: TGCGCCAGCAGCCTTACCGACCTGACAGGGGGTTTCACTGAAGCTTTCTTT
V: TRBV6-5; J: TRBJ2-5; size: -; D: TRBD1; CDR3: CASKSGGETQYF; DNA: TGTGCCAGCAAATCAGGGGGAGAGACCCAGTACTTC
V: TRBV5-5; J: TRBJ2-7; size: -; D: TRBD1; CDR3: CASSIRTGSYEQYF; DNA: TGTGCCAGCAGCATCCGGACAGGCAGCTACGAGCAGTACTTC
V: TRBV11-2; J: TRBJ2-7; size: few; D: -; CDR3: CAEGVSYEQYF; DNA: TGTGCCGAGGGGGTCTCCTACGAGCAGTACTTC
V: TRBV7-9; J: TRBJ2-7; size: -; D: -; CDR3: CASSSTYYEQYF; DNA: TGTGCCAGCAGCTCCACATACTACGAGCAGTACTTC
V: TRBV7-9; J: TRBJ2-5; size: few; D: -; CDR3: CASSPSGGNWETQYF; DNA: TGTGCCAGCAGCCCATCGGGTGGAAATTGGGAGACCCAGTACTTC
V: TRBV29-1; J: TRBJ2-1; size: -; D: TRBD1; CDR3: CSVAGGSYNEQFF; DNA: TGCAGCGTAGCAGGGGGCTCCTACAATGAGCAGTTCTTC
V: TRBV7-2; J: TRBJ2-7; size: -; D: -; CDR3: CASSPQGALGYEQYF; DNA: TGTGCCAGCAGCCCACAGGGAGCGCTAGGCTACGAGCAGTACTTC
V: TRBV11-1; J: TRBJ2-7; size: once; D: TRBD1; CDR3: CASSLHGQGIYEQYF; DNA: TGTGCCAGCAGCCTACACGGACAGGGGATTTACGAGCAGTACTTC
V: TRBV5-1; J: TRBJ1-6; size: -; D: TRBD1; CDR3: CASSSGQHNSPLHF; DNA: TGCGCCAGCAGCTCGGGACAGCATAATTCACCCCTCCACTTT
V: TRBV10-3; J: TRBJ2-7; size: -; D: TRBD2; CDR3: CAINGGGAIYEQYF; DNA: TGTGCCATCAACGGCGGGGGGGCCATCTACGAGCAGTACTTC
V: TRBV9; J: TRBJ2-6; size: -; D: TRBD1; CDR3: CASSSLGQGAGLSGANVLTF; DNA: TGTGCCAGCAGCTCCCTGGGACAGGGGGCCGGCCTATCTGGGGCCAACGTCCTGACTTTC
V: TRBV7-2; J: TRBJ1-1; size: -; D: -; CDR3: CASSLSQANTEAFF; DNA: TGTGCCAGCAGCTTAAGCCAGGCGAACACTGAAGCTTTCTTT
V: TRBV6-5; J: TRBJ2-2; size: few; D: TRBD2; CDR3: CASRPRGGPPGELFF; DNA: TGTGCCAGCAGACCGCGGGGGGGTCCGCCCGGGGAGCTGTTTTTT
V: TRBV4-1; J: TRBJ2-1; size: few; D: -; CDR3: CASSQVRGGEQFF; DNA: TGCGCCAGCAGCCAAGTAAGGGGCGGTGAGCAGTTCTTC
V: TRBV5-6; J: TRBJ2-7; size: few; D: TRBD1; CDR3: CASSLGTGDLKPYF; DNA: TGTGCCAGCAGCTTGGGGACAGGGGACCTTAAACCCTATTTC
V: TRBV2; J: TRBJ1-1; size: -; D: -; CDR3: CASVGAGTEAFF; DNA: TGTGCCAGCGTGGGGGCGGGCACTGAAGCTTTCTTT
V: TRBV10-2; J: TRBJ2-2; size: -; D: TRBD2; CDR3: CASRTSGGPEGTGELFF; DNA: TGCGCCAGCAGGACTAGCGGGGGGCCCGAGGGCACCGGGGAGCTGTTTTTT
V: TRBV10-3; J: TRBJ1-2; size: -; D: -; CDR3: CATARREEGYTF; DNA: TGTGCCACCGCCCGGAGAGAGGAAGGCTACACCTTC
V: TRBV7-9; J: TRBJ1-2; size: once; D: -; CDR3: CASSPGGGYYGYTF; DNA: TGTGCCAGCAGCCCCGGGGGAGGGTACTATGGCTACACCTTC
V: TRBV4-1; J: TRBJ2-7; size: -; D: TRBD1; CDR3: CASSHQTGEREQYF; DNA: TGCGCCAGCAGCCATCAAACAGGGGAGCGCGAGCAGTACTTC
V: TRBV5-6; J: TRBJ2-3; size: -; D: -; CDR3: CASSLLRFERAKSTDTQYF; DNA: TGTGCCAGCAGCTTGTTGCGGTTCGAGCGGGCAAAAAGCACAGATACGCAGTATTTT
V: TRBV7-9; J: TRBJ2-1; size: -; D: TRBD2; CDR3: CASSFTSSFGGAYNEQFF; DNA: TGTGCCAGCAGCTTCACCTCTAGCTTCGGGGGGGCCTACAATGAGCAGTTCTTC